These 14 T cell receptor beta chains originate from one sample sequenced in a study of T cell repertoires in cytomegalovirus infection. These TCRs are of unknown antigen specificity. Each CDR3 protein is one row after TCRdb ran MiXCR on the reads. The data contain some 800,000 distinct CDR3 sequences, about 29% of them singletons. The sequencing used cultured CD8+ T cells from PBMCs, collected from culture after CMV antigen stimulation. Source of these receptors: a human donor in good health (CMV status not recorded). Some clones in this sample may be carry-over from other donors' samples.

In DNA, the CDR3 is TGTGCCAGCAGTTTGTTACAGCTCTTTTTT. Residues: CASSLLQLFF. The rearrangement links TRBV28 to TRBJ1-4; no clear D. The CDR3 has 10 residues. Trimming took off 3 bases at V and 17 bases at J, with 10 bases between the two ends. CDR1 is MDHEN and CDR2 is SYDVKM in the germline V gene.

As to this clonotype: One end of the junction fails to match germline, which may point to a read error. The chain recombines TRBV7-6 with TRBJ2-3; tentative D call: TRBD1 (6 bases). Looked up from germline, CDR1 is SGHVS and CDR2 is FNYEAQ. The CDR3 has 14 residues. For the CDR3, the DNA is TGTGCTAGCAGCGCACAGGGCGGCTCAGATACGCAGTATTTT. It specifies CASSAQGGSDTQYF.

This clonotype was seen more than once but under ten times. CDR3 region: CASSRTSGGSETQYF. CDR3 DNA: TGTGCCAGCAGCCGGACTAGCGGGGGGTCGGAGACCCAGTACTTC. The V call is TRBV12-3 or TRBV12-4, the J call TRBJ2-5; 14 nucleotides agree with TRBD2. The ends lost 6 bases at V and 5 bases at J; junction bases unmatched: 5. The CDR3 has 15 amino acids.

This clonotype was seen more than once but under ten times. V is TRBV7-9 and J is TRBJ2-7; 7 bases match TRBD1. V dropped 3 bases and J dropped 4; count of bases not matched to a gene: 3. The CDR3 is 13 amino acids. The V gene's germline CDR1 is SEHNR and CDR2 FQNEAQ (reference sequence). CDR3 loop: CASSFKGAYEQYF. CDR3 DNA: TGTGCCAGCAGCTTTAAGGGGGCTTACGAGCAGTACTTC. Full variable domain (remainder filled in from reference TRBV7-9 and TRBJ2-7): DTGVSQNPRHKITKRGQNVTFRCDPISEHNRLYWYRQTLGQGPEFLTYFQNEAQLEKSRLLSDRFSAERPKGSFSTLEIQRTEQGDSAMYLCASSFKGAYEQYFGPGTRLTVT.

The CDR3 protein is CASSERPNEKLFF. The CDR3 DNA follows: TGTGCCAGCAGTGAACGGCCTAATGAAAAACTGTTTTTT. This sequence joins TRBV2 and TRBJ1-4; no definite D call. The CDR3 has 13 residues. V shed 2 bases and J shed 3 bases, with 4 bases lying between them. Per the germline V gene, CDR1 is SNHLY and CDR2 is FYNNEI.

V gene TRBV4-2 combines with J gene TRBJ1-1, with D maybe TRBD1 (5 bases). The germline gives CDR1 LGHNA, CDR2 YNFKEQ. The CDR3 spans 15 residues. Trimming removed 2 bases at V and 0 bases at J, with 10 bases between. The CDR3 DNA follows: TGTGCCAGCAGCCAATCCGAGGGGATGAACACTGAAGCTTTCTTT. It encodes CASSQSEGMNTEAFF.

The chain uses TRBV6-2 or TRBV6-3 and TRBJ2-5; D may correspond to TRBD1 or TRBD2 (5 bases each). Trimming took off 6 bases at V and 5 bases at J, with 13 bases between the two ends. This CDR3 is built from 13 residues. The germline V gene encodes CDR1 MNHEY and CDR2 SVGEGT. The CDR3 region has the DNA TGTGCCAGCAGATCCTCGTGGGGGGAGACCCAGTACTTC. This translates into CASRSSWGETQYF.

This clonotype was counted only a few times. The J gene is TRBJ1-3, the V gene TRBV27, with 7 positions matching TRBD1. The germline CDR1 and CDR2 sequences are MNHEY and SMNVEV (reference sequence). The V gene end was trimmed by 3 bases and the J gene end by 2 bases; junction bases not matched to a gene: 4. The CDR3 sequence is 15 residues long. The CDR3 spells CASSFRGFPGNTIYF. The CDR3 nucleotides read TGTGCCAGCAGTTTCAGGGGGTTCCCTGGAAACACCATATATTTT.

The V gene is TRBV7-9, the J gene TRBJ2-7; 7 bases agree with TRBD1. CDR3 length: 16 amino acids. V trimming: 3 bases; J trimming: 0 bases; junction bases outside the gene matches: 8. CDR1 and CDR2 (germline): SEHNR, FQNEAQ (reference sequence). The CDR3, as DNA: TGTGCCAGCAGCTTGACTTTCGGGACAGCCTCCTACGAGCAGTACGTC. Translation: CASSLTFGTASYEQYV.

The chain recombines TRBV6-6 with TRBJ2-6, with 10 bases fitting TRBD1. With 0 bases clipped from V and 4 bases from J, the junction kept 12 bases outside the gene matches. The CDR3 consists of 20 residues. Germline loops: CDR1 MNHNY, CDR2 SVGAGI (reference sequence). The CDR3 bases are TGTGCCAGCAGTTACTCGACCCCGACAGGGGGCCGGGACGGGGCCAACGTCCTGACTTTC. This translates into CASSYSTPTGGRDGANVLTF.

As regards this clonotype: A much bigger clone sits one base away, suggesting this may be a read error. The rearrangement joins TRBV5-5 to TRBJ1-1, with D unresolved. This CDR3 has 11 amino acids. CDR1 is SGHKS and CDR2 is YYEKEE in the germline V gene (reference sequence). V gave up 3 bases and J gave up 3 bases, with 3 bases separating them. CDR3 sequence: CASSYHTEAFF. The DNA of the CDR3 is TGTGCCAGCAGCTATCACACTGAAGCTTTCTTT. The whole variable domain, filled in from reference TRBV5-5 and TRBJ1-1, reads DAGVTQSPTHLIKTRGQQVTLRCSPISGHKSVSWYQQVLGQGPQFIFQYYEKEERGRGNFPDRFSARQFPNYSSELNVNALLLGDSALYLCASSYHTEAFFGQGTRLTVV.

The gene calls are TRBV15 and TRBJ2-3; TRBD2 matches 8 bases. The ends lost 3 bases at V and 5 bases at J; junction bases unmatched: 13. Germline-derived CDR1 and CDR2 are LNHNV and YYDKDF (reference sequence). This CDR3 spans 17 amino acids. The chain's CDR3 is CATSRGTGTRVEDTQYF. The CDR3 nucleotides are TGTGCCACCAGCAGGGGGACCGGGACTAGGGTGGAAGATACGCAGTATTTT.

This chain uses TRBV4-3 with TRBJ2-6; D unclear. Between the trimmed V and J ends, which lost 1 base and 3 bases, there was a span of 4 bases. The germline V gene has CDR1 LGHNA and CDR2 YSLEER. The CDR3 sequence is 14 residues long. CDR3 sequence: CASSQAYGANVLTF. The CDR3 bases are TGCGCCAGCAGCCAAGCGTATGGGGCCAACGTCCTGACTTTC.

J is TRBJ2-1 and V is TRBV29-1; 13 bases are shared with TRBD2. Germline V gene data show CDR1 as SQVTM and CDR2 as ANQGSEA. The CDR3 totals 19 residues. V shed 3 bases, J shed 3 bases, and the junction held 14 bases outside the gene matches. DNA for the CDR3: TGCAGCGTTGACGGAAATCCGTCGACTAGCGGGGGGAACTACAATGAGCAGTTCTTC. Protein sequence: CSVDGNPSTSGGNYNEQFF.